A selection of T cell receptor beta chains follows, all from one sample in a study of identical twins. In TCRdb, the 5' RACE reads were re-called with MiXCR into one record per CDR3 protein. The sample yields 1.5 million to 2 million distinct CDR3 sequences, around 33% seen once. The sequencing sample was made of cord blood. Every receptor here comes from a newborn girl in good health. CDR3s include the opening cysteine and the closing phenylalanine or tryptophan. The order of the fields is D gene, V gene, CDR3 length, clone size, J gene, CDR3 protein, CDR3 DNA. The D gene is left open where the match is weak. Rows give clone size only sometimes, using once, few, many, or a class for an expanded clone.

d_call: TRBD2
v_call: TRBV27
cdr3_length: 18
clone_size: few
j_call: TRBJ2-4
cdr3_aa: CASSPRGAGVVGKNIQYF
cdr3_nt: TGTGCCAGCAGTCCCCGTGGGGCGGGGGTTGTTGGCAAAAACATTCAGTACTTC

d_call: -
v_call: TRBV20-1
cdr3_length: 14
clone_size: -
j_call: TRBJ2-2
cdr3_aa: CSASGTIKGGELFF
cdr3_nt: TGCAGTGCTAGTGGGACGATCAAGGGCGGGGAGCTGTTTTTT

d_call: TRBD1
v_call: TRBV10-2
cdr3_length: 12
clone_size: few
j_call: TRBJ1-5
cdr3_aa: CATGTGYQPQHF
cdr3_nt: TGCGCCACCGGGACAGGGTATCAGCCCCAGCATTTT

d_call: TRBD1
v_call: TRBV20-1
cdr3_length: 13
clone_size: -
j_call: TRBJ1-1
cdr3_aa: CSAGRQGGAEAFF
cdr3_nt: TGCAGTGCTGGACGACAGGGAGGCGCTGAAGCTTTCTTT

d_call: -
v_call: TRBV7-9
cdr3_length: 14
clone_size: many
j_call: TRBJ2-7
cdr3_aa: CASSPGRVSYEQYF
cdr3_nt: TGTGCCAGCAGCCCGGGACGGGTCTCCTACGAGCAGTACTTC

d_call: TRBD1
v_call: TRBV9
cdr3_length: 14
clone_size: many
j_call: TRBJ2-7
cdr3_aa: CASSVEGASYEQYF
cdr3_nt: TGTGCCAGCAGCGTAGAGGGGGCTTCCTACGAGCAGTACTTC

d_call: -
v_call: TRBV7-9
cdr3_length: 16
clone_size: once
j_call: TRBJ2-5
cdr3_aa: CASRDDSGPSYNEQYF
cdr3_nt: TGTGCCAGCAGAGACGATAGCGGTCCGTCCTACAATGAGCAGTACTTC

d_call: TRBD1
v_call: TRBV9
cdr3_length: 15
clone_size: -
j_call: TRBJ2-5
cdr3_aa: CASTSGQEVRETQYF
cdr3_nt: TGTGCCAGCACAAGCGGACAGGAGGTGAGGGAGACCCAGTACTTC

d_call: -
v_call: TRBV19
cdr3_length: 20
clone_size: -
j_call: TRBJ2-4
cdr3_aa: CASSWRGHSAGQLAKNIQYF
cdr3_nt: TGTGCCAGTAGTTGGAGGGGGCATAGTGCAGGGCAATTGGCCAAAAACATTCAGTACTTC

d_call: -
v_call: TRBV9
cdr3_length: 16
clone_size: few
j_call: TRBJ2-1
cdr3_aa: CASSVANGGSYNEQFF
cdr3_nt: TGTGCCAGCAGCGTAGCAAACGGGGGATCCTACAATGAGCAGTTCTTC

d_call: -
v_call: TRBV2
cdr3_length: 16
clone_size: few
j_call: TRBJ2-1
cdr3_aa: CASNHDWGSSYNEQFF
cdr3_nt: TGTGCCAGCAACCACGACTGGGGAAGCTCCTACAATGAGCAGTTCTTC

d_call: -
v_call: TRBV16
cdr3_length: 14
clone_size: -
j_call: TRBJ2-7
cdr3_aa: CASSQSGSAREQYF
cdr3_nt: TGTGCCAGCAGCCAATCGGGCAGCGCCCGCGAGCAGTACTTC

d_call: -
v_call: TRBV12-5
cdr3_length: 15
clone_size: few
j_call: TRBJ1-2
cdr3_aa: CASGLVVGGLYGYTF
cdr3_nt: TGTGCTAGTGGTTTGGTAGTCGGCGGTCTTTATGGCTACACCTTC

d_call: TRBD1
v_call: TRBV7-2
cdr3_length: 14
clone_size: few
j_call: TRBJ1-2
cdr3_aa: CASSLMWGQGGYTF
cdr3_nt: TGTGCCAGCAGCTTAATGTGGGGACAGGGTGGCTACACCTTC

d_call: -
v_call: TRBV12-3/TRBV12-4
cdr3_length: 12
clone_size: few
j_call: TRBJ1-5
cdr3_aa: CASKYSNQPQHF
cdr3_nt: TGTGCCAGCAAATATAGCAATCAGCCCCAGCATTTT

d_call: -
v_call: TRBV16
cdr3_length: 15
clone_size: few
j_call: TRBJ1-2
cdr3_aa: CASSQIGNSNYGYTF
cdr3_nt: TGTGCCAGCAGCCAAATCGGAAATTCTAACTATGGCTACACCTTC

d_call: -
v_call: TRBV7-6
cdr3_length: 15
clone_size: -
j_call: TRBJ1-6
cdr3_aa: CASSLVPGHQSPLHF
cdr3_nt: TGTGCCAGCAGCTTAGTACCTGGACACCAATCACCCCTCCACTTT

d_call: -
v_call: TRBV5-1
cdr3_length: 17
clone_size: -
j_call: TRBJ2-5
cdr3_aa: CASSFIRASYSYNEQYF
cdr3_nt: TGCGCCAGCAGCTTTATCAGGGCATCATACTCCTACAATGAGCAGTACTTC

d_call: TRBD1
v_call: TRBV20-1
cdr3_length: 16
clone_size: -
j_call: TRBJ1-5
cdr3_aa: CSASWQGEVSNQPQHF
cdr3_nt: TGCAGTGCTAGTTGGCAGGGGGAGGTTAGCAATCAGCCCCAGCATTTT

d_call: -
v_call: TRBV6-2/TRBV6-3
cdr3_length: 14
clone_size: -
j_call: TRBJ1-2
cdr3_aa: CASSRSGRNYGYTF
cdr3_nt: TGTGCCAGCAGTCGATCCGGGCGGAACTATGGCTACACCTTC

d_call: -
v_call: TRBV28
cdr3_length: 17
clone_size: -
j_call: TRBJ1-5
cdr3_aa: CASSLVLRVSSNQPQHF
cdr3_nt: TGTGCCAGCAGTTTGGTTCTGAGGGTATCTAGCAATCAGCCCCAGCATTTT

d_call: TRBD2
v_call: TRBV11-3
cdr3_length: 19
clone_size: few
j_call: TRBJ2-1
cdr3_aa: CASSSTHPASGRAYNEQFF
cdr3_nt: TGTGCCAGCAGCTCAACCCACCCCGCTAGCGGGAGGGCCTACAATGAGCAGTTCTTC

d_call: -
v_call: TRBV20-1
cdr3_length: 15
clone_size: -
j_call: TRBJ2-3
cdr3_aa: CSARRPDGNTDTQYF
cdr3_nt: TGCAGTGCTAGACGCCCGGACGGGAACACAGATACGCAGTATTTT

d_call: TRBD1
v_call: TRBV24-1
cdr3_length: 14
clone_size: -
j_call: TRBJ2-3
cdr3_aa: CATSDMGQRDTQYF
cdr3_nt: TGTGCCACCAGTGATATGGGACAGCGAGATACGCAGTATTTT

d_call: -
v_call: TRBV5-1
cdr3_length: 16
clone_size: -
j_call: TRBJ1-1
cdr3_aa: CASRPGRGSENTEAFF
cdr3_nt: TGCGCCAGCAGGCCCGGGAGGGGGTCGGAGAACACTGAAGCTTTCTTT

d_call: TRBD1
v_call: TRBV24-1
cdr3_length: 14
clone_size: -
j_call: TRBJ1-2
cdr3_aa: CATSDLGQGYGYTF
cdr3_nt: TGTGCCACCAGTGATTTGGGACAGGGCTATGGCTACACCTTC

d_call: -
v_call: TRBV20-1
cdr3_length: 16
clone_size: -
j_call: TRBJ2-1
cdr3_aa: CSARVRPTFSYNEQFF
cdr3_nt: TGCAGTGCTAGGGTACGGCCGACTTTTTCCTACAATGAGCAGTTCTTC

d_call: TRBD2
v_call: TRBV11-2
cdr3_length: 19
clone_size: -
j_call: TRBJ2-3
cdr3_aa: CASSLDGTSGRKKTDTQYF
cdr3_nt: TGTGCCAGCAGCTTAGACGGGACTAGCGGGAGGAAGAAGACAGATACGCAGTATTTT

d_call: -
v_call: TRBV20-1
cdr3_length: 15
clone_size: few
j_call: TRBJ2-4
cdr3_aa: CSAKGGSLAKNIQYF
cdr3_nt: TGCAGTGCGAAGGGGGGGAGTCTAGCCAAAAACATTCAGTACTTC

d_call: -
v_call: TRBV5-1
cdr3_length: 13
clone_size: many
j_call: TRBJ2-3
cdr3_aa: CASSLERSDTQYF
cdr3_nt: TGCGCCAGCAGCTTGGAACGGTCAGATACGCAGTATTTT

d_call: TRBD1
v_call: TRBV12-3/TRBV12-4
cdr3_length: 15
clone_size: many
j_call: TRBJ1-2
cdr3_aa: CASSLGGQGGYGYTF
cdr3_nt: TGTGCCAGCAGTTTAGGGGGACAGGGGGGCTATGGCTACACCTTC

d_call: TRBD2
v_call: TRBV6-1
cdr3_length: 16
clone_size: few
j_call: TRBJ2-1
cdr3_aa: CASRESGVAGNNEQFF
cdr3_nt: TGTGCCAGCAGGGAATCCGGGGTAGCGGGGAACAATGAGCAGTTCTTC

d_call: -
v_call: TRBV19
cdr3_length: 13
clone_size: -
j_call: TRBJ1-5
cdr3_aa: CASMMGNNQPQHF
cdr3_nt: TGTGCCAGTATGATGGGGAACAATCAGCCCCAGCATTTT

d_call: -
v_call: TRBV3-1
cdr3_length: 13
clone_size: few
j_call: TRBJ1-5
cdr3_aa: CASSHTGIQPQHF
cdr3_nt: TGTGCCAGCAGCCATACAGGGATTCAGCCCCAGCATTTT

d_call: TRBD1
v_call: TRBV5-1
cdr3_length: 15
clone_size: -
j_call: TRBJ1-1
cdr3_aa: CASSVLGTGDTEAFF
cdr3_nt: TGCGCCAGCAGCGTTCTCGGGACAGGGGACACTGAAGCTTTCTTT

d_call: TRBD1
v_call: TRBV5-1
cdr3_length: 15
clone_size: -
j_call: TRBJ2-2
cdr3_aa: CASRGTGFNTGELFF
cdr3_nt: TGCGCCAGCAGAGGGACAGGCTTCAACACCGGGGAGCTGTTTTTT

d_call: -
v_call: TRBV7-8
cdr3_length: 14
clone_size: -
j_call: TRBJ1-6
cdr3_aa: CASSGSSQGSPLHF
cdr3_nt: TGTGCCAGCAGCGGGTCTAGCCAAGGTTCACCCCTCCACTTT

d_call: TRBD2
v_call: TRBV6-5
cdr3_length: 15
clone_size: -
j_call: TRBJ2-7
cdr3_aa: CASSPSGSAYNEQYF
cdr3_nt: TGTGCCAGCAGCCCAAGCGGGAGTGCCTACAATGAGCAGTACTTC

d_call: -
v_call: TRBV5-1
cdr3_length: 14
clone_size: -
j_call: TRBJ2-5
cdr3_aa: CASSLGTARETQYF
cdr3_nt: TGCGCCAGCAGCTTGGGGACGGCAAGGGAGACCCAGTACTTC

d_call: TRBD2
v_call: TRBV12-3/TRBV12-4
cdr3_length: 14
clone_size: -
j_call: TRBJ2-3
cdr3_aa: CASTTPGGVDTQYF
cdr3_nt: TGTGCCAGCACCACCCCGGGGGGGGTAGATACGCAGTATTTT

d_call: TRBD2
v_call: TRBV20-1
cdr3_length: 15
clone_size: -
j_call: TRBJ2-1
cdr3_aa: CSASLGLAVYNEQFF
cdr3_nt: TGCAGTGCTAGTTTGGGACTAGCGGTATACAATGAGCAGTTCTTC

d_call: -
v_call: TRBV7-9
cdr3_length: 13
clone_size: few
j_call: TRBJ2-3
cdr3_aa: CASEASSTDTQYF
cdr3_nt: TGTGCCAGCGAGGCTTCTAGCACAGATACGCAGTATTTT

d_call: -
v_call: TRBV12-3/TRBV12-4
cdr3_length: 16
clone_size: -
j_call: TRBJ2-3
cdr3_aa: CASSLAHVRSADTQYF
cdr3_nt: TGTGCCAGCAGTTTAGCCCATGTGAGGTCGGCGGATACGCAGTATTTT

d_call: -
v_call: TRBV30
cdr3_length: 13
clone_size: -
j_call: TRBJ1-2
cdr3_aa: CAWKPGGRYGYTF
cdr3_nt: TGTGCCTGGAAGCCTGGGGGGCGCTATGGCTACACCTTC

d_call: TRBD1
v_call: TRBV6-2/TRBV6-3
cdr3_length: 18
clone_size: -
j_call: TRBJ2-3
cdr3_aa: CASSNAYSTGAQGDTQYF
cdr3_nt: TGTGCCAGCAGCAACGCCTATTCGACAGGGGCCCAGGGGGATACGCAGTATTTT

d_call: -
v_call: TRBV11-2
cdr3_length: 14
clone_size: few
j_call: TRBJ1-1
cdr3_aa: CASSLAQRDTEAFF
cdr3_nt: TGTGCCAGCAGCTTGGCACAGCGGGACACTGAAGCTTTCTTT